A single sample gave rise to the 24 T cell receptor beta chains below, sequenced in a study of cytomegalovirus exposure and HLA in healthy donors. The method was immunoSEQ multiplex PCR; TCRdb's version includes in-frame clones alone and lacks a portion of them. The data contain around 80,000 clones, approximately 96% of them singletons. The sample comprised PBMCs. The receptors stem from a woman aged 18-29 years in good health and CMV-seronegative.

The chain couples TRBV5-1 to TRBJ1-1; 8 bases are shared with TRBD1. There are 13 residues in the CDR3. Losses at the gene ends were 6 bases for V and 8 bases for J; bases not matched to a gene: 9. Germline lookup yields CDR1 SGHRS and CDR2 YFSETQ. In DNA form, the CDR3 reads TGCGCCAGCACCCCCAGGGGGCAAGGGGAAGCTTTCTTT. Protein sequence: CASTPRGQGEAFF.

The chain employs TRBV9 and TRBJ1-3; TRBD1 matches at 7 bases. The CDR3 loop spans 14 amino acids. The trim removed 0 bases at V and 4 bases at J, leaving 1 base unmatched. The germline gives CDR1 SGDLS, CDR2 YYNGEE. CDR3 residues: CASSVDRGGNTIYF. CDR3 coding DNA: TGTGCCAGCAGCGTAGACAGGGGAGGAAACACCATATATTTT.

The chain carries TRBV16 and TRBJ2-7, with 10 bases lining up with TRBD2. V trimming: 0 bases; J trimming: 7 bases; junction bases outside the gene matches: 9. CDR3 size: 16 residues. In germline, CDR1 is KGHSY, CDR2 FQNENV. The CDR3 DNA reads as TGTGCCAGCAGCCAATCCATCTCGCTAGCGGGAGAAGAGCAGTACTTC. It is translated as CASSQSISLAGEEQYF.

The gene calls are TRBV9 and TRBJ2-1, with D tentatively TRBD2 (6 bases). Trimming left V 1 base short and J 7 bases short, with 15 bases between. The CDR3 is 15 amino acids. The germline CDR1 and CDR2 sequences are SGDLS and YYNGEE. The CDR3 DNA reads TGTGCCAGCAGCGTACGTGGAGGGATTTTAAATGAGCAGTTCTTC. Translated, it gives CASSVRGGILNEQFF.

The rearrangement joins TRBV2 to TRBJ1-4; perhaps TRBD1 as D (6 bases). From germline, CDR1 is SNHLY and CDR2 FYNNEI. This CDR3 has 16 residues. Trimming took off 0 bases at V and 3 bases at J, with 11 bases between the two ends. CDR3 in amino acids: CASSEAYRAANEKLFF. The CDR3 DNA reads as TGTGCCAGCAGTGAAGCCTACAGGGCGGCTAATGAAAAACTGTTTTTT.

This chain uses TRBV27 with TRBJ1-2, with a tentative D call TRBD1 (6 bases). V was trimmed by 2 bases and J by 2 bases, leaving 9 bases between them. CDR1 is MNHEY and CDR2 is SMNVEV in the germline V gene (reference sequence). The CDR3 is 14 residues long. The CDR3 region is CASSLGQGNYGYTF. CDR3 DNA: TGTGCCAGCAGTTTAGGGCAGGGGAACTATGGCTACACCTTC.

The rearrangement joins TRBV30 to TRBJ2-5; 7 positions agree with TRBD2. Trimming at V came to 4 bases and at J to 4 bases, leaving 15 bases not matched to a gene. CDR3 size: 16 residues. The V gene's germline CDR1 is GTSNPN and CDR2 SVGIG (reference sequence). CDR3 sequence reads: CAWTPEVAGYRETQYF. CDR3 bases: TGTGCCTGGACCCCCGAGGTAGCGGGCTATCGAGAGACCCAGTACTTC.

The chain recombines TRBV6-5 with TRBJ2-7; maybe TRBD1 (5 bases). CDR3 length: 14 residues. Trimming removed 4 bases at V and 6 bases at J, with 16 bases between. Germline CDR1 MNHEY, CDR2 SVGAGI. The CDR3 DNA sequence: TGTGCCAGCAGTTCCGAAACCTCAGGGTTCGAGCAGTACTTC. Its protein is CASSSETSGFEQYF.

V is TRBV14 and J is TRBJ2-1; D possibly corresponds to TRBD2 (5 bases). The CDR3 covers 15 residues. V was clipped by 1 base and J by 3 bases, with 10 bases between them. Germline V gene sequence: CDR1 SGHDN, CDR2 FVKESK. The CDR3 DNA follows: TGTGCCAGCAGCCAAGGAGGGAACCTCTACAATGAGCAGTTCTTC. Its protein is CASSQGGNLYNEQFF.

J is TRBJ2-7 and V is TRBV6-9; 7 bases line up with TRBD1. The CDR3 covers 16 residues. The V gene end was trimmed by 2 bases and the J gene end by 3 bases; junction bases not matched to a gene: 10. Germline CDR1 MNHGY, CDR2 SVAAGI. The DNA of the CDR3 is TGTGCCAGCAGTTATAAGGCCGGGACAGTATTCTACGAGCAGTACTTC. This translates into CASSYKAGTVFYEQYF.

The V gene is TRBV19, the J gene TRBJ1-5; 7 bases align to TRBD1. Germline CDR1 and CDR2: LNHDA and SQIVND (reference sequence). The J segment lost 6 bases and the V segment lost 7 bases, leaving 12 bases of the junction unmatched. There are 15 residues in the CDR3. The CDR3 region is CASTPDRAVGQPQHF. CDR3 nucleotides: TGTGCCAGTACCCCCGACAGGGCCGTGGGTCAGCCCCAGCATTTT.

The chain's CDR3 is CASSGAGEIDEQYF. The CDR3, as DNA: TGCGCCAGCAGCGGAGCGGGAGAAATCGACGAGCAGTACTTC. This chain joins TRBV5-1 and TRBJ2-7; 8 bases align to TRBD2. From germline, CDR1 is SGHRS and CDR2 YFSETQ. This CDR3 is built from 14 residues. J gave up 5 bases and V 4 bases, and 8 bases lay outside the gene matches.

In this sample, this clone turned up once. The J gene is TRBJ2-7, the V gene TRBV18; TRBD1 might be the D (5 bases). Between the trimmed V and J ends, which lost 0 bases and 4 bases, there was a span of 10 bases. The CDR3 has 14 residues. Germline V lookup: CDR1 KGHSH, CDR2 LQKENI. CDR3 protein: CASSPPQQGYEQYF. The CDR3 DNA follows: TGTGCCAGCTCACCACCCCAGCAGGGTTACGAGCAGTACTTC.

The rearrangement links TRBV2 to TRBJ1-5, with no clear D. The CDR3 runs 15 residues. Between the trimmed V and J ends, which lost 6 bases and 4 bases, there was a span of 16 bases. The germline V gene encodes CDR1 SNHLY and CDR2 FYNNEI. In DNA form, the CDR3 reads TGTGCCAGCAGCGCGGAGAGAAAGTCTAATCAGCCCCAGCATTTT. Its translation: CASSAERKSNQPQHF.

The rearrangement joins TRBV7-6 to TRBJ2-2; D might be TRBD1 (6 bases). CDR1 and CDR2 from the germline V gene are SGHVS and FNYEAQ. V was pared by 4 bases and J by 3 bases, with 9 bases between. The length of the CDR3 is 14 residues. Here the CDR3 DNA reads TGTGCCAGCAGCTGGGACATTTACACCGGGGAGCTGTTTTTT. This encodes CASSWDIYTGELFF.

This sequence joins TRBV19 and TRBJ1-1; 9 positions agree with TRBD1. The junction had 12 bases not matched to a gene; V was cut back by 6 bases and J by 4 bases. This CDR3 region has 16 residues. CDR1 and CDR2 from the germline V gene are LNHDA and SQIVND (reference sequence). CDR3 protein: CASSPNRGRWGTEAFF. CDR3 sequence (DNA): TGTGCCAGTAGCCCTAACAGGGGGCGGTGGGGCACTGAAGCTTTCTTT. The full variable domain, completed using reference TRBV19 and TRBJ1-1, is DGGITQSPKYLFRKEGQNVTLSCEQNLNHDAMYWYRQDPGQGLRLIYYSQIVNDFQKGDIAEGYSVSREKKESFPLTVTSAQKNPTAFYLCASSPNRGRWGTEAFFGQGTRLTVV.

The chain links TRBV9 to TRBJ2-2, with 7 bases identical to TRBD2. The V gene end was trimmed by 0 bases and the J gene end by 9 bases; junction bases not matched to a gene: 5. The CDR3 extends over 14 amino acids. Germline CDR1 reads SGDLS; CDR2 reads YYNGEE. This CDR3 reads CASSVDRGVRELFF. The CDR3 coding sequence is TGTGCCAGCAGCGTAGACCGGGGGGTCAGGGAGCTGTTTTTT.

This chain joins TRBV27 and TRBJ2-7, with 13 bases fitting TRBD2. CDR1 is MNHEY, CDR2 SMNVEV, per germline (reference sequence). This CDR3 spans 19 amino acids. J lost 6 bases, V lost 3 bases, and 17 bases had no gene match. The chain's CDR3 is CASSFIGVFGLAGVREQYF. Here the CDR3 DNA reads TGTGCCAGCAGTTTTATTGGGGTTTTCGGACTAGCGGGAGTGCGCGAGCAGTACTTC.

The count of this clone is one. The chain carries TRBV9 and TRBJ2-1; no clear D. CDR3 length equals 14 residues. The germline gives CDR1 SGDLS, CDR2 YYNGEE. V gave up 4 bases and J gave up 6 bases, with 14 bases separating them. CDR3 region: CASSLPQLGNEQFF. In DNA, the CDR3 is TGTGCCAGCAGCCTCCCCCAACTTGGCAATGAGCAGTTCTTC. Supplemented by reference TRBV9 and TRBJ2-1, the full variable domain reads DSGVTQTPKHLITATGQRVTLRCSPRSGDLSVYWYQQSLDQGLQFLIQYYNGEERAKGNILERFSAQQFPDLHSELNLSSLELGDSALYFCASSLPQLGNEQFFGPGTRLTVL.

The chain combines TRBV28 with TRBJ2-3; 8 bases line up with TRBD1. The ends lost 5 bases at V and 2 bases at J; junction bases unmatched: 12. The germline V gene has CDR1 MDHEN and CDR2 SYDVKM. This CDR3 has 17 residues. This chain's CDR3 is CASSLYRQGTNTDTQYF. For the CDR3, the DNA is TGTGCCAGCAGTCTATACAGACAGGGGACAAACACAGATACGCAGTATTTT. Combining the CDR3 with reference TRBV28 and TRBJ2-3 gives the whole variable domain DVKVTQSSRYLVKRTGEKVFLECVQDMDHENMFWYRQDPGLGLRLIYFSYDVKMKEKGDIPEGYSVSREKKERFSLILESASTNQTSMYLCASSLYRQGTNTDTQYFGPGTRLTVL.

This chain joins TRBV19 and TRBJ1-6; 9 positions match TRBD1. V lost 9 bases, J lost 14 bases, and 11 bases stayed unmatched. Germline V gene sequence: CDR1 LNHDA, CDR2 SQIVND (reference sequence). The CDR3 is made up of 13 amino acids. CDR3 coding DNA: TGTGCCAGCTGGGACAGGGCAAGGTGGACCCTCCACTTT. Its protein product is CASWDRARWTLHF.

The chain couples TRBV19 to TRBJ1-5; 8 nucleotides match TRBD1. Trimming took 0 bases from V and 0 from J; bases not matched to a gene: 7. Germline V gene sequence: CDR1 LNHDA, CDR2 SQIVND (reference sequence). CDR3 length: 18 residues. CDR3 nucleotide sequence: TGTGCCAGTAGTATAGACCCCGGGACAGGTTATAGCAATCAGCCCCAGCATTTT. Protein product: CASSIDPGTGYSNQPQHF. Together with reference TRBV19 and TRBJ1-5, the CDR3 gives the full variable domain: DGGITQSPKYLFRKEGQNVTLSCEQNLNHDAMYWYRQDPGQGLRLIYYSQIVNDFQKGDIAEGYSVSREKKESFPLTVTSAQKNPTAFYLCASSIDPGTGYSNQPQHFGDGTRLSIL.

The gene calls are TRBV30 and TRBJ1-1; D remains ambiguous. V lost 2 bases to trimming and J lost 0 bases, with 10 bases between them. Germline V gives CDR1 GTSNPN, CDR2 SVGIG (reference sequence). This CDR3 comprises 14 residues. The CDR3 loop is CAWSPAGLNTEAFF. The CDR3 nucleotides read TGTGCCTGGAGTCCCGCGGGCCTGAACACTGAAGCTTTCTTT.

The chain uses TRBV5-1 and TRBJ2-7; 7 nucleotides match TRBD1. The CDR3 is 14 residues long. After removal of 3 bases from V and 1 base from J, the junction contained 4 bases not matched to a gene. CDR1 is SGHRS and CDR2 is YFSETQ in the germline V gene. CDR3 region: CASSSPTGSYEQYF. CDR3 coding DNA: TGCGCCAGCAGCTCTCCGACAGGGTCCTACGAGCAGTACTTC.